This TCR beta chain was recorded in a study of T cells in women clearing cervical HPV infection. Germline V lookup: CDR1 LNHDA, CDR2 SQIVND (reference sequence). CDR3 length: 16 residues. V lost 7 bases and J lost 7; bases outside the gene matches: 15. Concerning this clone: The read comes to an end 3 residues before the CDR3 does, leaving the germline J gene to fill in the end.

Clones were read by immunoSEQ multiplex PCR, and TCRdb kept only the in-frame ones, dropping some. Recorded for this sample: fewer than 30,000 clones. The chain combines TRBV19 with TRBJ2-1, with TRBD2 matching 8 bases. The source material was blood buffy coat. The clonotype originates from a woman aged 18-70 years with a cervical HPV16 infection that either progressed to CIN3+ or cleared (not recorded which). The CDR3 DNA, read in part, is TGTGCCAGTAATCCCACGGGGGGGGTCAAGGGAAATGAG. Its protein is CASNPTGGVKGNE. The complete CDR3 sequence is CASNPTGGVKGNEQFF.